This passage covers 16 T cell receptor beta chains from one sample sequenced in a study of shared clonotypes between healthy human individuals. Repertoires were generated with immunoSEQ multiplex PCR, while TCRdb's copy carries only in-frame clones and drops some. The sample yields about 2.4 million clones, roughly 93% seen once. Sequencing input: naive CD4+ T cells from PBMCs. The subset denotes: CD45RA+ positively selected. The source of these receptors is a man between 18 and 35 years old in good health. Some clones in this sample may be carry-over from other donors' samples.

The CDR3 region has the DNA TGTGCCAGCAACCCAATAGGACAGGGGAACACTGAAGCTTTCTTT. This encodes CASNPIGQGNTEAFF. The V and J genes are TRBV6-5 and TRBJ1-1, with 8 bases fitting TRBD1. CDR3 length: 15 residues. The V gene end was trimmed by 7 bases and the J gene end by 1 base; junction bases not matched to a gene: 8. Germline V gene data show CDR1 as MNHEY and CDR2 as SVGAGI.

This rearrangement joins TRBV7-9 to TRBJ2-1; 8 bases agree with TRBD1. In germline, CDR1 is SEHNR, CDR2 FQNEAQ (reference sequence). With 2 bases clipped from V and 8 bases from J, the junction kept 8 bases outside the gene matches. This CDR3 comprises 15 residues. The CDR3 region is CASSLFGGQGHEQFF. CDR3 nucleotide sequence: TGTGCCAGCAGCTTATTTGGAGGACAGGGACATGAGCAGTTCTTC. Full variable domain (missing parts from reference TRBV7-9 and TRBJ2-1): DTGVSQNPRHKITKRGQNVTFRCDPISEHNRLYWYRQTLGQGPEFLTYFQNEAQLEKSRLLSDRFSAERPKGSFSTLEIQRTEQGDSAMYLCASSLFGGQGHEQFFGPGTRLTVL.

V usage is TRBV7-9 and J usage is TRBJ2-3; D is perhaps TRBD2 (6 bases). CDR1 is SEHNR and CDR2 is FQNEAQ in the germline V gene (reference sequence). This CDR3 comprises 15 residues. The V and J ends lost 2 bases and 4 bases respectively, with 13 bases between them. The CDR3 region has the DNA TGTGCCAGCAGCTTAATTGCCGGGAGATCAGATACGCAGTATTTT. It codes for CASSLIAGRSDTQYF. Variable domain in full (rest from reference TRBV7-9 and TRBJ2-3): DTGVSQNPRHKITKRGQNVTFRCDPISEHNRLYWYRQTLGQGPEFLTYFQNEAQLEKSRLLSDRFSAERPKGSFSTLEIQRTEQGDSAMYLCASSLIAGRSDTQYFGPGTRLTVL.

This clone was picked up a small number of times. This chain joins TRBV6-5 and TRBJ1-1; tentatively, D is TRBD1 (6 bases). The V end was cut by 7 bases, the J end by 1 base, with 10 bases between. CDR3 length: 13 amino acids. CDR1 is MNHEY and CDR2 is SVGAGI in the germline V gene. The CDR3 loop reads CASTPDRNTEAFF. The CDR3 DNA is TGTGCCAGCACCCCGGACAGGAACACTGAAGCTTTCTTT.

The chain links TRBV6-5 to TRBJ2-6; TRBD2 might be the D (5 bases). Germline lookup yields CDR1 MNHEY and CDR2 SVGAGI. The ends were cut back, 7 bases at V and 2 bases at J, with 6 bases in the middle. The CDR3 length is 13 residues. The CDR3 nucleotides read TGTGCCAGCACCGGGGCTGGGGCCAACGTCCTGACTTTC. It specifies CASTGAGANVLTF.

This chain connects TRBV5-4 to TRBJ1-2; 8 bases are shared with TRBD1. The CDR3 loop spans 14 amino acids. Germline V lookup: CDR1 SGHNT, CDR2 YYREEE (reference sequence). With 4 bases clipped from V and 6 bases from J, the junction kept 8 bases outside the gene matches. The CDR3 DNA is TGTGCCAGCAGCCGAGGACAGGGATCCGATGGCTACACCTTC. Translated, it gives CASSRGQGSDGYTF.

The chain links TRBV6-1 to TRBJ1-5; no firm D call. The V gene lost 1 base and the J gene lost 7 bases, with 8 bases spanning the gap. The CDR3 is made up of 13 amino acids. Germline CDR1 reads MNHNS; CDR2 reads SASEGT. The CDR3 DNA sequence: TGTGCCAGCAGTGAAGTTGCGAGCCAGCCCCAGCATTTT. Its protein is CASSEVASQPQHF.

The chain links TRBV2 to TRBJ2-1; unclear D gene. The CDR3 length is 12 residues. V lost 1 base, J lost 11 bases, and 9 bases lay in between. Germline V CDR1 and CDR2: SNHLY, FYNNEI. CDR3 nucleotides: TGTGCCAGCAGTGAAGAGACCGAACAGCAGTTCTTC. Translation gives CASSEETEQQFF.

This clone was seen just once. Here the CDR3 DNA reads TGTGCCAGCAGTTCCGGGACGTCGAAGGGTCAGCCCCAGCATTTT. It codes for CASSSGTSKGQPQHF. J is TRBJ1-5 and V is TRBV6-5; a possible D gene is TRBD1 (5 bases). Per the germline V gene, CDR1 is MNHEY and CDR2 is SVGAGI. The germline V and J ends were trimmed by 4 bases and 6 bases, with 16 bases remaining between them. There are 15 residues in the CDR3.

The chain links TRBV19 to TRBJ1-1; unclear D gene. The V and J ends lost 4 bases and 3 bases respectively, with 12 bases between them. This CDR3 comprises 14 residues. The germline V gene encodes CDR1 LNHDA and CDR2 SQIVND (reference sequence). The CDR3 region is CASSRRQQDTEAFF. CDR3 in DNA: TGTGCCAGTAGTAGAAGGCAGCAGGACACTGAAGCTTTCTTT. The variable domain in full, completed from reference TRBV19 and TRBJ1-1, reads DGGITQSPKYLFRKEGQNVTLSCEQNLNHDAMYWYRQDPGQGLRLIYYSQIVNDFQKGDIAEGYSVSREKKESFPLTVTSAQKNPTAFYLCASSRRQQDTEAFFGQGTRLTVV.

This clone showed up just once. The chain recombines TRBV21-1 with TRBJ2-3; the table's D call of TRBD2 was not tested on the DNA. TRBV21-1 is classified as a pseudogene. CDR3 length equals 16 residues. CDR3 in amino acids: CASSVLRYDPRDTQYF. In DNA, the CDR3 is TGTGCCAGCAGCGTACTACGATACGACCCACGAGATACGCAGTATTTT.

The chain recombines TRBV14 with TRBJ1-2; D is unclear. The V end lost 1 base, the J end lost 8 bases, and 11 bases lay between the germline ends. Germline V gene data show CDR1 as SGHDN and CDR2 as FVKESK. The length of the CDR3 is 13 residues. The DNA for the CDR3 is TGTGCCAGCAGCCAAGGAGTATACGGAGGCTACACCTTC. This encodes CASSQGVYGGYTF.

CDR3 region: CASSRPSVRTDTQYF. The CDR3 DNA is TGTGCCAGCAGCCGGCCTTCGGTACGGACAGATACGCAGTATTTT. The chain joins TRBV28 to TRBJ2-3, with unresolved D. Trimming shortened V by 6 bases and J by 3 bases, and 16 bases separated the two germline ends. The CDR3 extends over 15 amino acids. Germline V lookup: CDR1 MDHEN, CDR2 SYDVKM. Drawing the rest from reference TRBV28 and TRBJ2-3, the complete variable domain is DVKVTQSSRYLVKRTGEKVFLECVQDMDHENMFWYRQDPGLGLRLIYFSYDVKMKEKGDIPEGYSVSREKKERFSLILESASTNQTSMYLCASSRPSVRTDTQYFGPGTRLTVL.

V usage is TRBV27 and J usage is TRBJ2-7, with TRBD1 matching over 9 bases. CDR3 length equals 16 residues. The V gene end was trimmed by 6 bases and the J gene end by 8 bases; junction bases not matched to a gene: 17. Germline V gene sequence: CDR1 MNHEY, CDR2 SMNVEV (reference sequence). The chain's CDR3 is CASRMQTGTGTGKQYF. The CDR3, as DNA: TGTGCCAGCAGAATGCAAACCGGGACAGGGACTGGCAAGCAGTACTTC.

The gene calls are TRBV4-2 and TRBJ2-5, with D tentatively TRBD2 (5 bases). CDR1 and CDR2 (germline): LGHNA, YNFKEQ. Trimming left V 4 bases short and J 1 base short, with 13 bases between. The CDR3 is 15 residues long. CDR3 sequence (DNA): TGTGCCAGCAGCCGCATACTAGGGAGCCAAGAGACCCAGTACTTC. It is translated as CASSRILGSQETQYF.

The gene calls are TRBV30 and TRBJ2-7; D uncertain. The CDR3 is made up of 13 amino acids. CDR1 and CDR2 from the germline V gene are GTSNPN and SVGIG (reference sequence). The V end was cut by 3 bases, the J end by 3 bases, with 12 bases between. CDR3 bases: TGTGCCTGGAGCGCTGAGGATCTCTACGAGCAGTACTTC. It translates to CAWSAEDLYEQYF.